This is a list of T cell receptor beta chains from one sample in a study of shared clonotypes between healthy human individuals. The data were produced by immunoSEQ multiplex PCR, yet TCRdb's version contains in-frame clones alone and is incomplete. The sample holds 150,000 to 200,000 clones, just under 95% seen once. The specimen sequenced was naive CD4+ T cells sorted from blood. These receptor sequences come from a woman aged 25-40 years in good health. The CDR3 runs from the conserved cysteine through the conserved F or W. D genes are given only for firm matches. Some rows have no size entry. The others give once, few or many, or a class for an expanded clone.

length: 13; J: TRBJ1-2; size: -; V: TRBV9; D: -; CDR3: CASSVSGRGGYTF; DNA: TGTGCCAGCAGCGTAAGTGGCAGGGGTGGCTACACCTTC
length: 15; J: TRBJ2-6; size: -; V: TRBV30; D: TRBD1; CDR3: CAWGQGQPGANVLTF; DNA: TGTGCCTGGGGACAGGGACAACCTGGGGCCAACGTCCTGACTTTC
length: 14; J: TRBJ2-2; size: -; V: TRBV5-1; D: TRBD2; CDR3: CASTLAGPLRELFF; DNA: TGCGCCAGCACTCTAGCGGGACCTCTCCGGGAGCTGTTTTTT
length: 16; J: TRBJ2-7; size: -; V: TRBV28; D: TRBD2; CDR3: CASSSRTSGRFWEQYF; DNA: TGTGCCAGCAGTTCCCGGACTAGCGGGAGATTCTGGGAGCAGTACTTC
length: 13; J: TRBJ1-2; size: -; V: TRBV7-3; D: TRBD1; CDR3: CASSFTGGDGYTF; DNA: TGTGCCAGCAGCTTCACAGGGGGCGATGGCTACACCTTC
length: 13; J: TRBJ1-1; size: -; V: TRBV2; D: -; CDR3: CASGPSLNTEAFF; DNA: TGTGCCAGCGGTCCGAGTTTGAACACTGAAGCTTTCTTT
length: 15; J: TRBJ1-5; size: -; V: TRBV7-9; D: -; CDR3: CASSLEQGIGEPQHF; DNA: TGTGCCAGCAGCTTAGAACAGGGAATAGGGGAGCCCCAGCATTTT
length: 17; J: TRBJ2-1; size: -; V: TRBV7-9; D: TRBD2; CDR3: CASSSSIAGGSYNEQFF; DNA: TGTGCCAGCAGCTCAAGCATAGCGGGAGGAAGCTACAATGAGCAGTTCTTC
length: 16; J: TRBJ2-7; size: -; V: TRBV19; D: TRBD2; CDR3: CASSIELAGGPSEQYF; DNA: TGTGCCAGTAGTATTGAACTAGCGGGAGGACCCAGCGAGCAGTACTTC
length: 14; J: TRBJ2-1; size: -; V: TRBV28; D: TRBD2; CDR3: CASSLAGGAIEQFF; DNA: TGTGCCAGCAGTTTAGCGGGAGGGGCCATTGAGCAGTTCTTC
length: 13; J: TRBJ2-7; size: once; V: TRBV2; D: -; CDR3: CASSRRISYEQYF; DNA: TGTGCCAGCAGTAGGCGGATCTCCTACGAGCAGTACTTC
length: 15; J: TRBJ2-7; size: -; V: TRBV13; D: -; CDR3: CASSLEGVSSYEQYF; DNA: TGTGCCAGCAGCTTAGAAGGGGTGAGCTCCTACGAGCAGTACTTC
length: 13; J: TRBJ2-3; size: -; V: TRBV28; D: TRBD1; CDR3: CASSLGTANTQYF; DNA: TGTGCCAGCAGTTTAGGGACAGCCAATACGCAGTATTTT
length: 14; J: TRBJ2-2; size: -; V: TRBV6-6; D: -; CDR3: CASIAQGQTGELFF; DNA: TGTGCCAGCATAGCACAGGGCCAGACCGGGGAGCTGTTTTTT
length: 16; J: TRBJ2-7; size: -; V: TRBV15; D: -; CDR3: CATSRDQGSLPYEQYF; DNA: TGTGCCACCAGCAGAGATCAAGGGAGCCTCCCCTACGAGCAGTACTTC
length: 14; J: TRBJ1-4; size: -; V: TRBV5-5; D: -; CDR3: CASSPGQTNEKLFF; DNA: TGTGCCAGCAGCCCGGGACAAACTAATGAAAAACTGTTTTTT
length: 14; J: TRBJ2-7; size: -; V: TRBV9; D: -; CDR3: CASSEYSIPYEQYF; DNA: TGTGCCAGCAGCGAATATAGCATTCCCTACGAGCAGTACTTC
length: 15; J: TRBJ2-3; size: -; V: TRBV28; D: -; CDR3: CASSLAEFSTDTQYF; DNA: TGTGCCAGCAGTTTAGCGGAATTTAGCACAGATACGCAGTATTTT
length: 20; J: TRBJ1-5; size: -; V: TRBV6-1; D: TRBD1; CDR3: CASSGRGDRGPFRSNQPQHF; DNA: TGTGCCAGCAGTGGAAGGGGGGACAGGGGGCCCTTCCGGAGCAATCAGCCCCAGCATTTT
length: 15; J: TRBJ2-5; size: -; V: TRBV7-6; D: TRBD2; CDR3: CASSFSGGKQETQYF; DNA: TGTGCCAGCAGCTTTTCGGGAGGGAAGCAAGAGACCCAGTACTTC
length: 19; J: TRBJ1-5; size: -; V: TRBV2; D: -; CDR3: CASSVTGTQGTHSNQPQHF; DNA: TGTGCCAGCAGTGTAACCGGGACGCAGGGTACCCATAGCAATCAGCCCCAGCATTTT
length: 15; J: TRBJ2-7; size: -; V: TRBV5-1; D: TRBD2; CDR3: CASSSRLAESYEQYF; DNA: TGCGCCAGCAGCTCACGACTAGCGGAGTCCTACGAGCAGTACTTC
length: 15; J: TRBJ2-1; size: -; V: TRBV4-2; D: -; CDR3: CASSTFSSSYNEQFF; DNA: TGTGCCAGCAGCACCTTCTCGAGCTCCTACAATGAGCAGTTCTTC
length: 17; J: TRBJ1-1; size: -; V: TRBV27; D: TRBD1; CDR3: CASSPGQGRGRGTEAFF; DNA: TGTGCCAGCAGCCCAGGACAGGGGAGGGGGCGCGGCACTGAAGCTTTCTTT
length: 13; J: TRBJ2-7; size: -; V: TRBV6-1; D: -; CDR3: CASRQAGSYEQYF; DNA: TGTGCCAGCAGGCAGGCAGGCTCCTACGAGCAGTACTTC
length: 17; J: TRBJ2-1; size: -; V: TRBV28; D: TRBD2; CDR3: CASSLIWLAGEHNEQFF; DNA: TGTGCCAGCAGTTTAATCTGGCTAGCGGGAGAGCACAATGAGCAGTTCTTC
length: 13; J: TRBJ2-7; size: once; V: TRBV28; D: -; CDR3: CASTPGGAYEQYF; DNA: TGTGCCAGCACCCCCGGGGGAGCTTACGAGCAGTACTTC
length: 17; J: TRBJ2-1; size: -; V: TRBV23-1; D: TRBD2; CDR3: CASSHPSTSGAFNEQFF; DNA: TGCGCCAGCAGTCATCCCTCGACTAGCGGGGCCTTCAATGAGCAGTTCTTC
length: 14; J: TRBJ2-7; size: -; V: TRBV5-1; D: TRBD2; CDR3: CASSLVGRDYEQYF; DNA: TGCGCCAGCAGCTTGGTGGGGAGGGACTACGAGCAGTACTTC
length: 15; J: TRBJ1-1; size: -; V: TRBV18; D: TRBD1; CDR3: CASSPGQGVNTEAFF; DNA: TGTGCCAGCTCACCCGGACAGGGCGTCAACACTGAAGCTTTCTTT
length: 16; J: TRBJ2-7; size: few; V: TRBV9; D: TRBD2; CDR3: CASSPSASGRMYEQYF; DNA: TGTGCCAGCAGCCCGTCCGCTAGCGGGAGAATGTACGAGCAGTACTTC
length: 13; J: TRBJ1-2; size: -; V: TRBV30; D: TRBD1; CDR3: CAWSSTGRHGYTF; DNA: TGTGCCTGGAGCTCGACAGGGAGACATGGCTACACCTTC
length: 15; J: TRBJ1-2; size: -; V: TRBV27; D: -; CDR3: CASSPQPTGFYGYTF; DNA: TGTGCCAGCAGTCCTCAACCCACAGGGTTCTATGGCTACACCTTC
length: 18; J: TRBJ2-7; size: -; V: TRBV2; D: -; CDR3: CASSEIQGVAGRTYEQYF; DNA: TGTGCCAGCAGTGAAATCCAGGGGGTAGCGGGAAGGACCTACGAGCAGTACTTC
length: 14; J: TRBJ2-3; size: once; V: TRBV29-1; D: -; CDR3: CSVHQGLRGDTQYF; DNA: TGCAGCGTTCACCAGGGGTTGAGGGGAGATACGCAGTATTTT
length: 14; J: TRBJ2-7; size: -; V: TRBV6-6; D: -; CDR3: CASSYSDSSYEQYF; DNA: TGTGCCAGCAGTTACTCGGACAGTTCCTACGAGCAGTACTTC
length: 13; J: TRBJ2-7; size: few; V: TRBV6-1; D: -; CDR3: CASRTEGTYEQYF; DNA: TGTGCCAGCAGAACCGAAGGTACCTACGAGCAGTACTTC
length: 13; J: TRBJ1-1; size: -; V: TRBV28; D: -; CDR3: CASSFLRVTEAFF; DNA: TGTGCCAGCAGTTTTCTCAGGGTCACTGAAGCTTTCTTT
length: 15; J: TRBJ1-1; size: -; V: TRBV2; D: TRBD1; CDR3: CASSEQGTVNTEAFF; DNA: TGTGCCAGCAGTGAACAGGGGACAGTGAACACTGAAGCTTTCTTT
length: 15; J: TRBJ2-5; size: -; V: TRBV5-8; D: -; CDR3: CASSPGTGYQETQYF; DNA: TGTGCCAGCAGCCCAGGGACGGGGTACCAAGAGACCCAGTACTTC
length: 15; J: TRBJ2-3; size: -; V: TRBV5-1; D: TRBD1; CDR3: CASSWRDRETDTQYF; DNA: TGCGCCAGCAGCTGGAGGGACAGGGAAACAGATACGCAGTATTTT
length: 17; J: TRBJ2-6; size: once; V: TRBV4-1; D: -; CDR3: CASSQDGRASGANVLTF; DNA: TGCGCCAGCAGCCAAGATGGAAGAGCCTCTGGGGCCAACGTCCTGACTTTC
length: 17; J: TRBJ2-4; size: -; V: TRBV12-5; D: TRBD2; CDR3: CASGFPRTSDSKNIQYF; DNA: TGTGCTAGTGGTTTCCCTCGGACTAGCGATTCCAAAAACATTCAGTACTTC
length: 15; J: TRBJ2-3; size: -; V: TRBV2; D: -; CDR3: CASSERLVIADTQYF; DNA: TGTGCCAGCAGTGAGAGACTAGTGATAGCAGATACGCAGTATTTT
length: 15; J: TRBJ2-7; size: once; V: TRBV5-1; D: TRBD2; CDR3: CASSLVAGDHYEQYF; DNA: TGCGCCAGCAGCTTGGTAGCGGGGGATCACTACGAGCAGTACTTC
length: 13; J: TRBJ2-3; size: -; V: TRBV7-9; D: TRBD1; CDR3: CASHPRGKDTQYF; DNA: TGTGCCAGTCATCCCAGGGGGAAGGATACGCAGTATTTT
length: 15; J: TRBJ1-5; size: once; V: TRBV15; D: -; CDR3: CATSPGGSSNQPQHF; DNA: TGTGCCACCAGCCCCGGAGGGAGCAGCAATCAGCCCCAGCATTTT
length: 15; J: TRBJ1-3; size: -; V: TRBV19; D: -; CDR3: CASSIRRGVGNTIYF; DNA: TGTGCCAGTAGTATTCGCCGGGGAGTTGGAAACACCATATATTTT
length: 15; J: TRBJ2-7; size: once; V: TRBV28; D: TRBD2; CDR3: CASSSAGTRMSEQYF; DNA: TGTGCCAGCAGTTCGGCCGGGACTAGAATGTCCGAGCAGTACTTC
length: 14; J: TRBJ1-1; size: -; V: TRBV27; D: -; CDR3: CASSRGGPNTEAFF; DNA: TGTGCCAGCAGTCGGGGAGGACCGAACACTGAAGCTTTCTTT
length: 14; J: TRBJ2-1; size: -; V: TRBV5-1; D: -; CDR3: CASSIATGYNEQFF; DNA: TGCGCCAGCAGCATAGCAACAGGGTACAATGAGCAGTTCTTC
length: 14; J: TRBJ2-7; size: -; V: TRBV5-4; D: -; CDR3: CASSILGRSYEQYF; DNA: TGTGCCAGCAGCATCCTCGGCCGCAGCTACGAGCAGTACTTC
length: 14; J: TRBJ2-7; size: once; V: TRBV2; D: -; CDR3: CASRTGQASYEQYF; DNA: TGTGCCAGCAGGACGGGACAAGCTTCCTACGAGCAGTACTTC
length: 15; J: TRBJ1-6; size: -; V: TRBV18; D: TRBD1; CDR3: CASSPGTGLNSPLHF; DNA: TGTGCCAGCTCACCAGGGACAGGGCTAAATTCACCCCTCCACTTT